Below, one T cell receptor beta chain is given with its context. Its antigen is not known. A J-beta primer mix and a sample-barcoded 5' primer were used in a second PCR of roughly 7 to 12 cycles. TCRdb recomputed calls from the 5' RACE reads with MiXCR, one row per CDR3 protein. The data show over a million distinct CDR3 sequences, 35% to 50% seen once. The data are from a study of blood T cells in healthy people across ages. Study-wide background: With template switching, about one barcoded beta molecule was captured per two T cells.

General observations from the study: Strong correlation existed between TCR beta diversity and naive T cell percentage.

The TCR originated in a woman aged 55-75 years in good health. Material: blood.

CDR3 residues: CASSLMGQSSSYEQYF. CDR3 nucleotide sequence: TGTGCCAGCAGCTTGATGGGGCAGTCGAGCTCCTACGAGCAGTACTTC. The chain combines TRBV11-2 with TRBJ2-7, with D possibly matching TRBD1 (5 bases). Trimming pared 3 bases from V and 0 bases from J, leaving 15 bases between. The CDR3 extends over 16 amino acids. Germline V gives CDR1 SGHAT, CDR2 FQNNGV.